Reported below is one TCR beta chain. Original data processing: Amplification from reference gene primers served as the basis for estimated nucleated cell counts. Clones were sequenced by immunoSEQ multiplex PCR, and TCRdb holds only the in-frame ones, with some missing. V and J calls and clone size are as listed in that table; D and trimming were resolved from the DNA. The table lists about 370,000 clones, over 75% of them singletons. The data belong to a study of blood T cell repertoires in COVID-19. Study details: Sites in the United States, Italy and Spain provided acute and convalescent COVID-19 samples. PBMCs, B-cell-depleted T cells, or T cells were the source of the cDNA or gDNA that made up the material.

Individuals drawn from 24 US areas were about 18 to 95 years old. The TCR sequence derives from a man in his late teens or twenties who had recovered from COVID-19. The sequencing sample was made of PBMCs or T cells enriched from blood (not recorded which).

The CDR3 protein is CSASTGNDGYTF. CDR3 nucleotides: TGCAGTGCTAGTACAGGGAACGATGGCTACACCTTC. The chain uses TRBV20-1 and TRBJ1-2; tentatively, D is TRBD1 (6 bases). This CDR3 is 12 amino acids long. V gave up 3 bases and J gave up 6 bases, with 11 bases separating them. Germline assignment: CDR1 DFQATT and CDR2 SNEGSKA (reference sequence).